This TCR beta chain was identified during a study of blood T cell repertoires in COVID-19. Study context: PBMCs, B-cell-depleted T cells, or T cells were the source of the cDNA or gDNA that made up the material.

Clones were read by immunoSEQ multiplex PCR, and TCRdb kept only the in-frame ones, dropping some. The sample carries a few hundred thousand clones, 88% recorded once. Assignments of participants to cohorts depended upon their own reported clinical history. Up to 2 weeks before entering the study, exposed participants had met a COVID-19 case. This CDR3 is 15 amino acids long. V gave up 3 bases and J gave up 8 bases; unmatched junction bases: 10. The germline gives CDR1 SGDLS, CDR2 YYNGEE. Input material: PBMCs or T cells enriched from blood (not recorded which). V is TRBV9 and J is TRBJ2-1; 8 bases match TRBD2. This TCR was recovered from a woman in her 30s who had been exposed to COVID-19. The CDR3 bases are TGTGCCAGCAGCGCCGGGACTAGTGACGGCCATGAGCAGTTCTTC. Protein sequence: CASSAGTSDGHEQFF.